Below, 21 T cell receptor beta chains from the same sample are listed, as sequenced in a study of OX40 agonist ivuxolimab in advanced cancers. This table comes from immunoSEQ multiplex PCR, and its TCRdb copy is limited to in-frame clones, with some not included. The sample comprises about 82,000 clones, just over 85% of which are singletons, and about 0.78% rests with the top ten. Specimen: CD4+ or CD8+ T cells sorted from blood, collected in a trial of the OX40 agonist ivuxolimab. These receptors were taken from an adult with an advanced solid tumor such as melanoma, head and neck, liver or kidney cancer.

The chain joins TRBV25-1 to TRBJ1-5; no clear D gene. CDR3 size: 13 residues. V was pared by 5 bases and J by 2 bases, with 7 bases between. In germline, CDR1 is MGHDK, CDR2 SYGVNS. The CDR3 protein is CASSRSGNQPQHF. DNA for the CDR3: TGTGCCAGCAGTAGATCCGGCAATCAGCCCCAGCATTTT.

The rearrangement uses TRBV11-2 and TRBJ2-7; 7 bases are shared with TRBD2. In germline, CDR1 is SGHAT, CDR2 FQNNGV. The CDR3 runs to 15 residues. V shed 4 bases and J 3 bases; nucleotides not matched to a gene: 9. CDR3 in amino acids: CASSSTGGEGYEQYF. The CDR3, as DNA: TGTGCCAGCAGCTCTACGGGAGGTGAAGGCTACGAGCAGTACTTC. Using reference TRBV11-2 and TRBJ2-7 for the parts outside the CDR3, the full variable domain is EAGVAQSPRYKIIEKRQSVAFWCNPISGHATLYWYQQILGQGPKLLIQFQNNGVVDDSQLPKDRFSAERLKGVDSTLKIQPAKLEDSAVYLCASSSTGGEGYEQYFGPGTRLTVT.

The rearrangement joins TRBV7-2 to TRBJ1-2; D gene uncertain. V lost 2 bases to trimming and J lost 1 base, with 11 bases between them. CDR3 size: 15 residues. Per the germline V gene, CDR1 is SGHTA and CDR2 is FQGNSA. CDR3 loop: CASSLNLGSNYGYTF. CDR3 bases: TGTGCCAGCAGCTTAAACCTGGGCAGTAACTATGGCTACACCTTC.

The chain employs TRBV19 and TRBJ2-5; possible D gene TRBD2, 6 bases. This CDR3 has 15 amino acids. In germline, CDR1 is LNHDA, CDR2 SQIVND (reference sequence). V gave up 5 bases and J gave up 2 bases, with 15 bases separating them. The CDR3: CASSRPGGGQETQYF. DNA for the CDR3: TGTGCCAGTAGTCGTCCGGGCGGAGGGCAAGAGACCCAGTACTTC.

The gene calls are TRBV14 and TRBJ2-2; D is unresolved. The germline V and J ends were trimmed by 1 base and 4 bases, with 7 bases remaining between them. CDR1 and CDR2 (germline): SGHDN, FVKESK. This CDR3 contains 14 residues. The CDR3 loop is CASSQVTGTGELFF. In DNA, the CDR3 is TGTGCCAGCAGCCAAGTTACGGGCACCGGGGAGCTGTTTTTT. The full variable domain, completed using reference TRBV14 and TRBJ2-2, is EAGVTQFPSHSVIEKGQTVTLRCDPISGHDNLYWYRRVMGKEIKFLLHFVKESKQDESGMPNNRFLAERTGGTYSTLKVQPAELEDSGVYFCASSQVTGTGELFFGEGSRLTVL.

CDR3 DNA: TGTGCCAGTAGCAGAACCGGGACTAGCCTCGGGGCCAACGTCCTGACTTTC. Protein: CASSRTGTSLGANVLTF. V and J are TRBV19 and TRBJ2-6; 9 bases are shared with TRBD2. After removal of 6 bases from V and 4 bases from J, the junction contained 10 bases not matched to a gene. Germline-derived CDR1 and CDR2 are LNHDA and SQIVND (reference sequence). The CDR3 has 17 amino acids.

This clone occurred once. The sample holds other DNA sequences that translate to the same CDR3. V gene TRBV5-1 combines with J gene TRBJ2-5; D uncertain. Germline V gene data show CDR1 as SGHRS and CDR2 as YFSETQ. The CDR3 length is 11 residues. Trimming removed 2 bases at V and 5 bases at J, with 4 bases between. Written as DNA, the CDR3 is TGCGCCAGCAGCTTAACCGAGACCCAGTACTTC. Its protein is CASSLTETQYF.

The chain employs TRBV5-1 and TRBJ2-1; TRBD2 agrees at 8 bases. V shed 5 bases and J 3 bases; nucleotides not matched to a gene: 4. Germline CDR1 reads SGHRS; CDR2 reads YFSETQ. This CDR3 comprises 14 residues. As DNA, the CDR3 is TGCGCCAGCAGATTGACTAGCGACTACAATGAGCAGTTCTTC. Translated, it gives CASRLTSDYNEQFF. The whole variable domain, filled in from reference TRBV5-1 and TRBJ2-1, reads KAGVTQTPRYLIKTRGQQVTLSCSPISGHRSVSWYQQTPGQGLQFLFEYFSETQRNKGNFPGRFSGRQFSNSRSEMNVSTLELGDSALYLCASRLTSDYNEQFFGPGTRLTVL.

J is TRBJ1-5 and V is TRBV28, with 9 bases aligning to TRBD1. V shed 5 bases, J shed 5 bases, and the junction held 7 bases outside the gene matches. This CDR3 contains 15 residues. The germline V gene has CDR1 MDHEN and CDR2 SYDVKM. CDR3 DNA: TGTGCCAGCAGTAGAACCGGACAGGGGTATCAGCCCCAGCATTTT. Amino acid sequence: CASSRTGQGYQPQHF.

The chain couples TRBV27 to TRBJ1-2; weak D call: TRBD1 (6 bases). The germline V gene encodes CDR1 MNHEY and CDR2 SMNVEV (reference sequence). The V end was cut by 6 bases, the J end by 3 bases, with 17 bases between. There are 15 residues in the CDR3. The CDR3 sequence: CASSPLGGWDYGYTF. CDR3 coding DNA: TGTGCCAGCAGCCCCTTAGGGGGGTGGGACTATGGCTACACCTTC.

This clone was found many times. This chain joins TRBV6-5 and TRBJ1-4, with a possible D match to TRBD1 (5 bases). Germline CDR1 is MNHEY and CDR2 is SVGAGI. V lost 6 bases, J lost 8 bases, and 19 bases lay in between. The CDR3 has 15 residues. The CDR3 coding sequence is TGTGCCAGCAGCCCTGGGCGCAGGGTTAGCGAAAAACTGTTTTTT. Translating gives CASSPGRRVSEKLFF.

The rearrangement links TRBV28 to TRBJ2-7; D ambiguous. CDR1 and CDR2 from the germline V gene are MDHEN and SYDVKM. The ends were cut back, 3 bases at V and 6 bases at J, with 12 bases in the middle. This CDR3 has 13 amino acids. DNA for the CDR3: TGTGCCAGCAGTTTCGCCGGAGTAGGCGAGCAGTACTTC. Residues: CASSFAGVGEQYF.

This rearrangement joins TRBV6-5 to TRBJ2-5; TRBD1 aligns across 10 bases. Trimming cost V 5 bases and J 5 bases; bases outside gene matches: 8. Looked up from germline, CDR1 is MNHEY and CDR2 is SVGAGI. The CDR3 covers 15 residues. CDR3 in DNA: TGTGCCAGCAGTCGCGAGACAGGGGGCGGGGAGACCCAGTACTTC. Its translation: CASSRETGGGETQYF.

This clone was found a few times. DNA of the CDR3: TGTGCCTGGAGTCACAGGGGGAACAATCAGCCCCAGCATTTT. This codes for CAWSHRGNNQPQHF. V and J are TRBV30 and TRBJ1-5, with 8 bases aligning to TRBD1. The CDR3 has 14 residues. The germline V gene encodes CDR1 GTSNPN and CDR2 SVGIG (reference sequence). The junction had 3 bases not matched to a gene; V was cut back by 2 bases and J by 3 bases.

The chain uses TRBV7-3 and TRBJ2-7, with D maybe TRBD1 (7 bases). This CDR3 contains 14 residues. Germline V gene sequence: CDR1 SGHTA, CDR2 FQGTGA. V lost 5 bases, J lost 0 bases, and 11 bases lay in between. CDR3 DNA sequence: TGTGCCAGCAGCATTCAGGGGGGCTCCTACGAGCAGTACTTC. Protein: CASSIQGGSYEQYF.

In nucleotides, the CDR3 is TGTGCCAGCAGCGCGGGACAGGGGACTATTGGCTACACCTTC. It encodes CASSAGQGTIGYTF. The chain has TRBV9 and TRBJ1-2, with TRBD1 matching over 10 bases. The CDR3 spans 14 residues. Trimming cost V 3 bases and J 7 bases; bases outside gene matches: 6. Germline loops: CDR1 SGDLS, CDR2 YYNGEE. The whole variable domain, filled in from reference TRBV9 and TRBJ1-2, reads DSGVTQTPKHLITATGQRVTLRCSPRSGDLSVYWYQQSLDQGLQFLIQYYNGEERAKGNILERFSAQQFPDLHSELNLSSLELGDSALYFCASSAGQGTIGYTFGSGTRLTVV.

The chain combines TRBV11-3 with TRBJ2-1; 7 bases map to TRBD1. From germline, CDR1 is SGHNT and CDR2 YENEEA. Trimming removed 5 bases from V and 8 bases from J; junction bases left unmatched: 9. The CDR3 contains 14 residues. DNA for the CDR3: TGTGCCAGCAGCCCGGGGAGCCAGGGGGATGAGCAGTTCTTC. Amino acid sequence: CASSPGSQGDEQFF.

This clone was found once. In DNA form, the CDR3 reads TGTGCCATCAGCCCGGGAGAAATGAACACTGAAGCTTTCTTT. Translated, it gives CAISPGEMNTEAFF. The rearrangement links TRBV10-3 to TRBJ1-1, with no clear D. The CDR3 contains 14 residues. Trimming removed 6 bases at V and 0 bases at J, with 11 bases between. Germline values: CDR1 ENHRY, CDR2 SYGVKD.

The genes are TRBV13 and TRBJ1-4; D not certain. Germline V CDR1 and CDR2: PRHDT, FYEKMQ (reference sequence). Between the trimmed V and J ends, which lost 5 bases and 7 bases, there was a span of 17 bases. The CDR3 sequence is 15 residues long. As DNA, the CDR3 is TGTGCCAGCAGCAGCCGGGAGGGCCGGGCTGAAAAACTGTTTTTT. Translating it yields CASSSREGRAEKLFF.

V gene TRBV28 combines with J gene TRBJ2-2; D call uncertain. Trimming pared 2 bases from V and 9 bases from J, leaving 13 bases between. This CDR3 has 14 residues. Germline values: CDR1 MDHEN, CDR2 SYDVKM. The CDR3 DNA is TGTGCCAGCAGTTTAGGCTCCCGGCTCCGGGAGCTGTTTTTT. It specifies CASSLGSRLRELFF.

This chain uses TRBV19 with TRBJ2-7; D assignment may be TRBD1 or TRBD2 (5 bases each). Germline CDR1 LNHDA, CDR2 SQIVND (reference sequence). The CDR3 extends over 13 amino acids. V dropped 7 bases and J dropped 0 bases, with 10 bases sitting between them. Here the CDR3 DNA reads TGTGCCAGTACGGGACGCAACTCCTACGAGCAGTACTTC. It encodes CASTGRNSYEQYF.